The 3 T cell receptor beta chains below come from one sample, sequenced in a study of post-analysis software for immune sequencing data. General observations from the study: Roughly five TRBV segments, including TRBV5-6, TRBV5-1 and TRBV20-1, were more frequent in patients than controls.

These TCRs' antigens remain unknown. The library was made from cDNA and included unique molecular identifiers. TCRdb redid the calling of the PCR reads with MiXCR, one entry per CDR3 protein. The sample yields approximately 160,000 distinct CDR3 sequences, 25% to 35% seen once. Sequenced material: blood. These receptors came from a girl aged 5-17 years with multiple sclerosis.

Regarding this clonotype: The junction departs from germline at one end; a sequencing error may be responsible. This chain links TRBV5-1 with TRBJ1-2; no definite D call. The CDR3 spans 14 residues. Germline V gene lookup returns CDR1 SGHRS and CDR2 YFSETQ. The CDR3 protein is CASSLSSGNYGHTF. In DNA form, the CDR3 reads TGCGCCAGCAGCTTGAGTTCCGGGAACTATGGCCACACCTTC.

This clonotype was picked up many times. This sequence joins TRBV29-1 and TRBJ2-5; 7 bases match TRBD2. The J segment lost 5 bases and the V segment lost 5 bases, leaving 5 bases of the junction unmatched. The CDR3 spans 12 residues. Looked up from germline, CDR1 is SQVTM and CDR2 is ANQGSEA. CDR3 sequence reads: CSVLKGGETQYF. The CDR3 coding sequence is TGCAGCGTTTTGAAGGGAGGGGAGACCCAGTACTTC.

This clonotype was found many times. The rearrangement joins TRBV12-3 or TRBV12-4 to TRBJ2-5; D unclear. Trimming shortened V by 6 bases and J by 10 bases, and 15 bases separated the two germline ends. The CDR3 has 12 residues. The CDR3 here is CASRSGRANQYF. CDR3 DNA: TGTGCCAGCAGGTCTGGACGGGCCAACCAGTACTTC.